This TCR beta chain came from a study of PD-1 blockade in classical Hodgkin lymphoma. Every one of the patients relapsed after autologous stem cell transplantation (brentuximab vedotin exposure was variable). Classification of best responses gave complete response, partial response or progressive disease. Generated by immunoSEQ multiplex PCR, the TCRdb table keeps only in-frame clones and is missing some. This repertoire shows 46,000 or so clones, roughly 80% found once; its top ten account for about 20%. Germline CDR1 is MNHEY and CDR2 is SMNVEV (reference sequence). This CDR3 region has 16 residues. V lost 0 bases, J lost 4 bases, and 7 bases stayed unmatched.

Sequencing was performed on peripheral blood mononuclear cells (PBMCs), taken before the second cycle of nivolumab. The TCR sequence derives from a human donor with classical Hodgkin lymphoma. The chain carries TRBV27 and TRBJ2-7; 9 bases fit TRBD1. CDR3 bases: TGTGCCAGCAGTTTATCGTTTCTGGGACAGGGATACGAGCAGTACTTC. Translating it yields CASSLSFLGQGYEQYF.